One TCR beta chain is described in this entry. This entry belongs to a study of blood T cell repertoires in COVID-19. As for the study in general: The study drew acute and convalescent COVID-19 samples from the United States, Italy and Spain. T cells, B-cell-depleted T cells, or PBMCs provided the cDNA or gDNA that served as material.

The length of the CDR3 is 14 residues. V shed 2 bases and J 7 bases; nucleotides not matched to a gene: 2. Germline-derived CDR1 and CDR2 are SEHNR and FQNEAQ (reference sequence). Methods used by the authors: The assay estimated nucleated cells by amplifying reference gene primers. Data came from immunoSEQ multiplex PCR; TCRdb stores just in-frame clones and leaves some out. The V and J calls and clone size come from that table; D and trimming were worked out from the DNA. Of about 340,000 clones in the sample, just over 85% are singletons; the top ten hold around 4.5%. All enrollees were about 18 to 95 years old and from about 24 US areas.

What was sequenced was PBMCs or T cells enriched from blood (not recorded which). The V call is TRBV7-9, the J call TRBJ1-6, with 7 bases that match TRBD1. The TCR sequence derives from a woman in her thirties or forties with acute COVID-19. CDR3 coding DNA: TGTGCCAGCAGCTTACAGGGGGGAAATTCACCCCTCCACTTT. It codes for CASSLQGGNSPLHF.